The T cell receptor beta chain described here comes from a study of blood T cell repertoires in COVID-19 (dated by TCRdb to about 2020). Background for the entire study: Collaborator samples came from the United States, Italy and Spain and covered acute and convalescent phases of COVID-19. Nearly every sample came with metadata listing a de-identified subject ID, COVID-19 status, age in years and sex. The samples were drawn from the first 160 participants of the ongoing ImmuneRACE study and from 1,254 subjects provided by 6 global collaborators. Where available, HLA class I and class II types were taken from metadata supplied by the sample provider and were not determined by assay-based typing. The material from the prospective study consisted of cDNA or gDNA derived from T cells, B-cell-depleted T cells, or PBMCs. The repertoires were released in a freely available public database intended as a resource for research on the immune response to SARS-CoV-2. The dataset comprised deeply sampled blood TCRbeta repertoires from subjects exposed to, actively infected with, or recovered from COVID-19. Points the paper makes about the study in general: Clinical and demographic metadata were provided uncurated, with the amount varying by source and participant.

V trim: 6 bases; J trim: 7 bases; unmatched bases: 7. CDR1 and CDR2 are drawn from the germline V gene (reference sequence): MNHEY, SMNVEV. CDR3 length: 15 amino acids, cysteine to phenylalanine. The only DNA kept is the CDR3, 45 bases in frame from the first base. Whole blood was collected in K2EDTA tubes by collaborating institutions according to the institutions' own protocols. For TCRbeta analysis, collaborators shipped samples in one of three forms: frozen whole blood, isolated PBMCs, or DNA extracted from either of those sample types. TCRbeta CDR3 regions were amplified from genomic DNA using the immunoSEQ Assay, a bias-controlled multiplex PCR. From the authors' description of their analysis: Within the assay, amplification of reference gene primers was used to estimate how many nucleated cells each sample contained. To quantify the absolute abundance of each unique TCRbeta CDR3 rearrangement, sequence reads were collapsed and filtered. For each sample, productive Simpson clonality was calculated as the square root of Simpson's diversity index over productive rearrangements. TCRdb's version of the immuneACCESS table is confined to in-frame rearrangements and falls short of the full clone set. An unresolved V gene accounts for under half of the shortfall where checked; the remainder is of unknown origin. V, J and clone size reflect that table, while D and trimming were determined from the DNA. Present in this sample are about 93,000 clones, under 90% of which were seen just once. The ten largest account for about 1.6% of the sample.

Concerning this clone itself: The antigen it binds to is not known. Nothing much larger sits one base from this clone, and base qualities are not available.

Sequenced input: peripheral blood. The clonotype comes from a human donor with active COVID-19. The donor label of this sample is uncertain. The chain links TRBV27 with TRBJ1-6; TRBD1 lines up with 9 middle nucleotides. In nucleotides, the sequence is TGTGCCAGCAGAACCGGGACAGGGTCAAATTCACCCCTCCACTTT. Its protein product is CASRTGTGSNSPLHF.